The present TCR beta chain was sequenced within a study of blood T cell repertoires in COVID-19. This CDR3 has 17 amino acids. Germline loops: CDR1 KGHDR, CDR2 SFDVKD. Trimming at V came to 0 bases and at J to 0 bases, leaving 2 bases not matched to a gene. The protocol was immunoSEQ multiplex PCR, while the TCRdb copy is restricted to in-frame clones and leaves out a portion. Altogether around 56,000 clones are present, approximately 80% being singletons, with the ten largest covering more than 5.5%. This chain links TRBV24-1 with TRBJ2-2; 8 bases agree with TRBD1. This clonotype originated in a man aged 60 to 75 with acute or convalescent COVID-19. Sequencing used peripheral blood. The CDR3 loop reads CATSDLGTGSNTGELFF. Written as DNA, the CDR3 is TGTGCCACCAGTGATTTGGGGACAGGTTCGAACACCGGGGAGCTGTTTTTT.